This TCR beta chain is from a study of T cell changes during pregnancy in multiple sclerosis. Method: immunoSEQ multiplex PCR; TCRdb's copy keeps in-frame clones and lacks some. Seen here are tens of thousands of clones, 95% to 97% observed once, and the top ten hold about 2.3%. This CDR3 has 13 amino acids. The germline CDR1 and CDR2 sequences are LGHNA and YNFKEQ. The V end was cut by 4 bases, the J end by 2 bases, with 9 bases between. The chain carries TRBV4-2 and TRBJ2-7; maybe TRBD2 (6 bases). The receptor comes from a female donor with multiple sclerosis, enrolled in a pregnancy study. The sample in question was CD8+ T cells from peripheral blood mononuclear cells, obtained after pregnancy. The CDR3, as DNA: TGTGCCAGCAGCCCGGGACTTGCCTACGAGCAGTACTTC. Its translation: CASSPGLAYEQYF.